This note documents a single T cell receptor beta chain sequence. There is no known antigen for this receptor. The observed sequence ends 3 residues before the CDR3 terminus, with the missing tail filled in from the germline J gene. The data are from a study of T cells in women clearing cervical HPV infection (dated by TCRdb to 2017 to 2018). For context, the study as a whole: The cases were 25 to 30 women with histologically confirmed HPV16-related CIN3 or worse, and 2 of these cases were invasive cancers. In the parent cohort, around 9,800 women aged 18 or older were enrolled in Guanacaste, Costa Rica, during about 1992 to 1994 and then followed for less than 8 years. Median age was roughly 35 years in cases versus around 40 in controls, and baseline characteristics did not differ significantly. Since HLA typing was available for only a few women, HLA type could not be ruled out as a confounder. Five blinded duplicates per group were added as quality controls, so that 60 or so samples were obtained: some 50 participants and 10 replicates. The approximately 23 controls were women who cleared a single incident HPV16 infection within 12 months without developing precancer or cancer. Cases were matched to controls by age within five years and by the year the sample was collected. An exploratory proof-of-principle case-control study, nested within the Guanacaste HPV Natural History Study in Costa Rica, was conducted to compare TCR repertoires across cervical HPV16 outcomes. Among cases, blood sampling came a median of roughly 150 days after lesion detection, with an interquartile range of roughly 85 to 220 days. Blood from cases was collected at the visit where the lesion was first found, while blood from controls was collected once the infection could no longer be detected. Study-wide findings and limitations: Cases were distinguished from controls with an estimated AUC of around 0.85 by random forest classifiers combining richness and V gene abundances. Significantly higher TCR repertoire richness was observed in CIN3+ cases than in controls across sequencing depths, whereas no difference in evenness was found. Cases had lower TRBV6-7 relative abundance than controls (0.11% versus 0.16%; Bonferroni P = 0.0008). The cross-sectional design could not show whether the associations came before the infection or were a result of it, and neither effector/memory subsets nor HPV-specific T cells were isolated. Because the number of T cells per sample was unknown, the richness differences could reflect varying T-cell content rather than repertoire biology.

The CDR1 and CDR2 encoded by the germline V gene (reference sequence) are LNHDA and SQIVND. Germline trimming amounts to 1 base on V and 8 bases on J, with 13 as the count of junction bases outside the gene matches. The CDR3 spans 18 residues, from the cysteine through the phenylalanine. Only the CDR3 bases that were read are kept: 45 of them, in frame from base 1. The immunoSEQ assay used multiplex PCR to amplify TCR beta CDR3 regions from an average of around 1.2 ug of genomic DNA per sample. To correct primer bias, the assay used a complete synthetic TCR repertoire to set an amplification baseline. Amplicons were sequenced on the Illumina platform. As for the authors' bioinformatics: Sequences were error-corrected by clustering with frequency ratios and a modified nearest-neighbor algorithm and were then analyzed in the immunoSEQ Analyzer with IMGT gene definitions. At each rarefaction depth, TCR richness and evenness were averaged over 20 rarefaction repeats, and samples with fewer sequences than the depth were excluded. Relative abundances of V, D and J genes were compared between groups using Wilcoxon rank sum tests, with FDR correction applied. An intraclass correlation of around 96% for TCR richness and an average of roughly 76% across some 70 gene segments were obtained from the blinded duplicates. TCRdb provides this immuneACCESS table in a form limited to in-frame rearrangements. Some clones are lacking; in checked studies, under half of them reflect an unresolved V gene, and why the rest are absent is not known. V and J calls and clone size follow that table, whereas D and trimming were derived from the DNA. In this sample's table one finds about 39,000 clones. Of the sample, less than 6% falls within the top ten clones.

Every participant had a single incident cervical HPV16 infection, and prevalent HPV16 infections were excluded. Cervical HPV DNA was detected by MY09/MY11 PCR, and genotyping was performed by dot-blot hybridization. Fifteen mL of heparinized blood were centrifuged, and the buffy coat was aliquoted, frozen at -30°C, then stored at -80°C. QIAGEN kits were used to extract genomic DNA from buffy coat specimens. Sequenced sample: blood buffy coat. The rearranged segments are TRBV19 and TRBJ2-2; TRBD2 aligns with 10 central bases. The TCR sequence derives from a woman aged 18-69 years with a cervical HPV16 infection that either progressed to CIN3+ or cleared (not recorded which). Partial CDR3 DNA: TGTGCCAGTAGTATAGTTCGCCTAGCGGGGGCCGAAGCTGGGGAG. Protein translation: CASSIVRLAGAEAGE. The whole CDR3 sequence reads CASSIVRLAGAEAGELFF.